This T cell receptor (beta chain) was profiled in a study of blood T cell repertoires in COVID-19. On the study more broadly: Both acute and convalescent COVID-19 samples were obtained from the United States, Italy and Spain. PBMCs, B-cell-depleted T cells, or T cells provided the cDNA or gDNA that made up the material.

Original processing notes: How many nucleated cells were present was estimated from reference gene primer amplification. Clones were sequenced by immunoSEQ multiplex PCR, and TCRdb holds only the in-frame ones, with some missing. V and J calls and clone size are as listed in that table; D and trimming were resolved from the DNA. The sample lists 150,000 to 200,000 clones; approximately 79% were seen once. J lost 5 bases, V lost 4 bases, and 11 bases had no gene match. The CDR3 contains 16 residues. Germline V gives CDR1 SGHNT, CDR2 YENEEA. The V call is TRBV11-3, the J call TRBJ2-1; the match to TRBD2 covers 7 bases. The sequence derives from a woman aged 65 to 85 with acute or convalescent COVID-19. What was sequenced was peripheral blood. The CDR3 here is CASSSSIAGQHNEQFF. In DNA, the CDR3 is TGTGCCAGCAGCTCTTCTATAGCGGGCCAACACAATGAGCAGTTCTTC.